The sequence of this T cell receptor beta chain was determined in a study of PD-L1 blockade in urothelial cancer. Study-level results: Pretreatment blood TCR clonality under the median forecast improved survival.

This clone appeared a single time. Its antigen remains unknown. As for time point: peripheral blood 6 weeks after treatment start. Libraries were prepared by immunoSEQ multiplex PCR; TCRdb keeps only in-frame clonotypes and omits some of them. This repertoire shows 40,000 to 45,000 clones, roughly 81% found once; its top ten account for roughly 2.5%. J lost 5 bases, V lost 6 bases, and 11 bases had no gene match. Germline V gene data show CDR1 as SNHLY and CDR2 as FYNNEI. The CDR3 has 15 residues. The chain is built from TRBV2 and TRBJ2-7; TRBD1 matches at 9 bases. This receptor was obtained from a man aged 65 to 79 with urothelial cancer. Here the sequenced sample was PBMCs, taken around atezolizumab (anti-PD-L1) treatment. CDR3 protein: CASREQGAFRNEQYF. The CDR3, as DNA: TGTGCCAGCAGGGAACAGGGGGCGTTTAGAAACGAGCAGTACTTC.